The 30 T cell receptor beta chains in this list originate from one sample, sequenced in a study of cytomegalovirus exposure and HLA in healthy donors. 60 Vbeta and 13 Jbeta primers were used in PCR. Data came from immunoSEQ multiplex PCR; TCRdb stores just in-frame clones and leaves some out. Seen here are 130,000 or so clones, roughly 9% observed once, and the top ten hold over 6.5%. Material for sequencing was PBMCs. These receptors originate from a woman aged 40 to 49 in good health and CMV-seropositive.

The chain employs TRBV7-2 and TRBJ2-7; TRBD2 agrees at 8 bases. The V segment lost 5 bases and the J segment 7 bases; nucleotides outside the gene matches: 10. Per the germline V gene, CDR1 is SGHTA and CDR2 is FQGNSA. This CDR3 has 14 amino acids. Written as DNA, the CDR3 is TGTGCCAGCAGCCCCCGGGGGGGAAGAGGGGAGCAGTACTTC. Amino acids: CASSPRGGRGEQYF.

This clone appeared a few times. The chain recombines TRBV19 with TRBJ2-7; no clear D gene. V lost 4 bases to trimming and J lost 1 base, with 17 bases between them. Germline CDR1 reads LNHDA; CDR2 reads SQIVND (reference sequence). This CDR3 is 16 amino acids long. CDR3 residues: CASSSKRGSSSYEQYF. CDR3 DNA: TGTGCCAGTAGTAGTAAGAGAGGCTCCTCATCCTACGAGCAGTACTTC.

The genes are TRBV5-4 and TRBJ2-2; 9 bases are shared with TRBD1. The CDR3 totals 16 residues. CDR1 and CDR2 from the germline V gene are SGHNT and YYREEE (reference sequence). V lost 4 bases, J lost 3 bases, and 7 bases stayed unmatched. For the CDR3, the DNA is TGTGCCAGCAGCGCCCACAGGGGGCGATACACCGGGGAGCTGTTTTTT. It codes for CASSAHRGRYTGELFF.

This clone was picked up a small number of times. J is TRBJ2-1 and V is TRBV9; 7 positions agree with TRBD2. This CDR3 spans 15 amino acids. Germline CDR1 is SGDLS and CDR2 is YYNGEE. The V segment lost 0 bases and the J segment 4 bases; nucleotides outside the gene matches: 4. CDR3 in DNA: TGTGCCAGCAGCGTAGCTGGACTAGGGTACAATGAGCAGTTCTTC. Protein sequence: CASSVAGLGYNEQFF.

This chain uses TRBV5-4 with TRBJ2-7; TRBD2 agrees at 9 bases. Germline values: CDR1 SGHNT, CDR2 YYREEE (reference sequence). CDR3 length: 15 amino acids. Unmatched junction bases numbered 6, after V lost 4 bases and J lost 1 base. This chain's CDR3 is CASSPSAGGSYEQYF. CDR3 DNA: TGTGCCAGCAGCCCCTCAGCGGGGGGTTCCTACGAGCAGTACTTC. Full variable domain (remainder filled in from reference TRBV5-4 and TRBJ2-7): ETGVTQSPTHLIKTRGQQVTLRCSSQSGHNTVSWYQQALGQGPQFIFQYYREEENGRGNFPPRFSGLQFPNYSSELNVNALELDDSALYLCASSPSAGGSYEQYFGPGTRLTVT.

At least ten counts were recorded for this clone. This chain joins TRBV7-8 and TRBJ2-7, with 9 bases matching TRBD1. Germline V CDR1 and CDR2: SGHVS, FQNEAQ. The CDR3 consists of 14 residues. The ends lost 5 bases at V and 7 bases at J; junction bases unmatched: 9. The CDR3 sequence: CASSTHRGLEEQYF. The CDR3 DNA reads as TGTGCCAGCAGCACCCACAGGGGGCTGGAGGAGCAGTACTTC.

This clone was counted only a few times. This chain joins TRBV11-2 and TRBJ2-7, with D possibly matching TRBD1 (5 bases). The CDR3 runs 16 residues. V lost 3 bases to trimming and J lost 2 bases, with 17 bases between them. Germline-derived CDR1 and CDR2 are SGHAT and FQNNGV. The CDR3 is CASSFSPFGAPYEQYF. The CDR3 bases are TGTGCCAGCAGCTTCTCGCCTTTTGGGGCTCCCTACGAGCAGTACTTC.

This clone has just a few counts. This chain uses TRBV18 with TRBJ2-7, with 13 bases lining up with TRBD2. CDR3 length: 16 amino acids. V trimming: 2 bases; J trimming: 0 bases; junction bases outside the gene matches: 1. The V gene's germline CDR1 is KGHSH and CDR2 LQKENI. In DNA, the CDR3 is TGTGCCAGCTCACCAGGACTAGCGGGGGCCTCCTACGAGCAGTACTTC. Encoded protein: CASSPGLAGASYEQYF.

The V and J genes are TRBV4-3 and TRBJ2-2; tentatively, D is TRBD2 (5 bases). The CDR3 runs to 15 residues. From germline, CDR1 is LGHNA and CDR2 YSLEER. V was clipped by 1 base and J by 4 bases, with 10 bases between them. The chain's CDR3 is CASSQVASSTGELFF. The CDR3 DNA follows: TGCGCCAGCAGCCAAGTTGCTAGCTCCACCGGGGAGCTGTTTTTT.

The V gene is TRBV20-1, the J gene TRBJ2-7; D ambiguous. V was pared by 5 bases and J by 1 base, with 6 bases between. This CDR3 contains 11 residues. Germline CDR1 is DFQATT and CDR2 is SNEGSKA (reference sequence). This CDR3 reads CSALRSYEQYF. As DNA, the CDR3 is TGCAGTGCTCTGCGTTCCTACGAGCAGTACTTC.

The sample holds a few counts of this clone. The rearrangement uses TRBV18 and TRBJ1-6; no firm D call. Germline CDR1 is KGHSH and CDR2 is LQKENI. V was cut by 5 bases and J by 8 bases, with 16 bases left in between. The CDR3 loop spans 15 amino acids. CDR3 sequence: CASSTLKAEDSPLHF. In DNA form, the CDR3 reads TGTGCCAGCTCAACCCTCAAGGCAGAGGATTCACCCCTCCACTTT.

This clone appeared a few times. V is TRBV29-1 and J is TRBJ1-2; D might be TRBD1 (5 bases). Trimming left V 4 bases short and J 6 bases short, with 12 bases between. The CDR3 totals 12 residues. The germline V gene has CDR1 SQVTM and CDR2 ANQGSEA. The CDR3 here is CSVVGRADGYTF. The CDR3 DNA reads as TGCAGCGTTGTGGGCAGGGCTGATGGCTACACCTTC. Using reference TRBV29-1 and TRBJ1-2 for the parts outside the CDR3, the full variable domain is SAVISQKPSRDICQRGTSLTIQCQVDSQVTMMFWYRQQPGQSLTLIATANQGSEATYESGFVIDKFPISRPNLTFSTLTVSNMSPEDSSIYLCSVVGRADGYTFGSGTRLTVV.

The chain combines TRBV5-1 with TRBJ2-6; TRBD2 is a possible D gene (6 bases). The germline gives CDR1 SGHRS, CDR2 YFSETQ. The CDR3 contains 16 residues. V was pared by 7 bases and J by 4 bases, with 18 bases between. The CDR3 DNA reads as TGCGCCAGCTTTCCTAGCGCAGGGAAAGGGGCCAACGTCCTGACTTTC. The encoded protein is CASFPSAGKGANVLTF.

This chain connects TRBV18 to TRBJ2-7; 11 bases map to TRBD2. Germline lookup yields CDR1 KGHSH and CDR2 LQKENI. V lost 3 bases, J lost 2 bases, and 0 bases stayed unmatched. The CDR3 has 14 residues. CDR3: CASSPGLAAYEQYF. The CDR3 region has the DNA TGTGCCAGCTCACCGGGACTAGCGGCCTACGAGCAGTACTTC.

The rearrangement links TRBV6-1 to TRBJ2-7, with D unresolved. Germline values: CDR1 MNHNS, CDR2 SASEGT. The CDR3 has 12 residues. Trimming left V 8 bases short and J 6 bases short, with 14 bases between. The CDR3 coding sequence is TGTGCCAGCGCATACATATGGCCCGAGCAGTACTTC. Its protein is CASAYIWPEQYF.

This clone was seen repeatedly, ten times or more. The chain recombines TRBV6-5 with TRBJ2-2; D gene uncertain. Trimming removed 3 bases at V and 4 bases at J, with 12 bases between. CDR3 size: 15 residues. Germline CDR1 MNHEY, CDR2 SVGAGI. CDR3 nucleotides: TGTGCCAGCAGTTATGATCCTCGCAGCACCGGGGAGCTGTTTTTT. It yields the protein CASSYDPRSTGELFF.

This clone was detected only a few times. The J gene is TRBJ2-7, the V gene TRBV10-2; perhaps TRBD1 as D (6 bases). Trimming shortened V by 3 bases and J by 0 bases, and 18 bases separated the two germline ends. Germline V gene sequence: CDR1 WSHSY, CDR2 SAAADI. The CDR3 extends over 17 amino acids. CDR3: CASSDSLAGESSYEQYF. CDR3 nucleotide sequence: TGCGCCAGCAGTGACTCCTTGGCAGGGGAGAGCTCCTACGAGCAGTACTTC.

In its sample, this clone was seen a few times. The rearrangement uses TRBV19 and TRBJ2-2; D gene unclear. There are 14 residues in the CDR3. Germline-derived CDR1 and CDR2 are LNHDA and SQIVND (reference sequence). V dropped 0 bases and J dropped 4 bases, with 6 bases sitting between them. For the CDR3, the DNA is TGTGCCAGTAGTATAGATCAGTTCACCGGGGAGCTGTTTTTT. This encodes CASSIDQFTGELFF.

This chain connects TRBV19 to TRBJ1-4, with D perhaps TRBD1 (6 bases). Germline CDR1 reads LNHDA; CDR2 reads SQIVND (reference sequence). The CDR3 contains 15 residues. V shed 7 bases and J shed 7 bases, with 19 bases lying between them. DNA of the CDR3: TGTGCCAGTATGGGGATCGGACAGCGAGGTGAAAAACTGTTTTTT. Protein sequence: CASMGIGQRGEKLFF. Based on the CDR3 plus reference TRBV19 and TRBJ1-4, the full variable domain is DGGITQSPKYLFRKEGQNVTLSCEQNLNHDAMYWYRQDPGQGLRLIYYSQIVNDFQKGDIAEGYSVSREKKESFPLTVTSAQKNPTAFYLCASMGIGQRGEKLFFGSGTQLSVL.

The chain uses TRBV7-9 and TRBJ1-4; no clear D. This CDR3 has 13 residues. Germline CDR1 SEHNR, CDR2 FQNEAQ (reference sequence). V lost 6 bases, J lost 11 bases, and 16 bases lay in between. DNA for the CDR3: TGTGCCAGCAGACAAATGGACGGAGGGAAACTGTTTTTT. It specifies CASRQMDGGKLFF.

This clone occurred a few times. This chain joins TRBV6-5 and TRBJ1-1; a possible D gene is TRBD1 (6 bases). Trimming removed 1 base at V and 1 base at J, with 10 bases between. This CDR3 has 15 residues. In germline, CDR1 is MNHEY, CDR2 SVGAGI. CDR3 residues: CASSYFGGANTEAFF. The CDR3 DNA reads TGTGCCAGCAGTTACTTTGGGGGGGCGAACACTGAAGCTTTCTTT.

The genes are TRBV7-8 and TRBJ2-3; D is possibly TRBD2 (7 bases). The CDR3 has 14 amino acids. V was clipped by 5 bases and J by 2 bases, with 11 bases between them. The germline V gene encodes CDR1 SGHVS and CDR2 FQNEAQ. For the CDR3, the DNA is TGTGCCAGCAGCAGGGGGGGGCCCACAGATACGCAGTATTTT. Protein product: CASSRGGPTDTQYF.

The DNA for the CDR3 is TGCGCCAGCAGCGGGGTCGGGACAGGCCAAGAGACCCAGTACTTC. Amino acids: CASSGVGTGQETQYF. The J gene is TRBJ2-5, the V gene TRBV5-1; the match to TRBD1 covers 8 bases. The CDR3 spans 15 residues. Per germline, CDR1 SGHRS and CDR2 YFSETQ. V was pared by 4 bases and J by 1 base, with 6 bases of the junction left unmatched.

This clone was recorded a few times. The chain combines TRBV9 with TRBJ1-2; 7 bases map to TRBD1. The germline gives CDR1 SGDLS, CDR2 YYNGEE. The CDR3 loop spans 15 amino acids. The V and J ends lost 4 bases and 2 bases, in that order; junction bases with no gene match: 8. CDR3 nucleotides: TGTGCCAGCAGCCCTTGGACAGGTGGGAACTATGGCTACACCTTC. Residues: CASSPWTGGNYGYTF.

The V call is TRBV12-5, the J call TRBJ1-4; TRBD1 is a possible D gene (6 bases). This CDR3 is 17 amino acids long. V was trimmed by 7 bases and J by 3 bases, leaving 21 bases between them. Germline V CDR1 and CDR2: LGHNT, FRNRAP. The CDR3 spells CASAAGQGSQANEKLFF. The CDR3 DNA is TGTGCTAGTGCTGCAGGGCAGGGGAGTCAGGCTAATGAAAAACTGTTTTTT. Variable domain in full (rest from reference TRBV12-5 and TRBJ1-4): DARVTQTPRHKVTEMGQEVTMRCQPILGHNTVFWYRQTMMQGLELLAYFRNRAPLDDSGMPKDRFSAEMPDATLATLKIQPSEPRDSAVYFCASAAGQGSQANEKLFFGSGTQLSVL.

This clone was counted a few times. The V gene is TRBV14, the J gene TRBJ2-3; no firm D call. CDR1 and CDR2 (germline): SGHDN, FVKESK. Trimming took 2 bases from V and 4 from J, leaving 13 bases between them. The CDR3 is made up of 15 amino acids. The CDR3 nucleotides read TGTGCCAGCAGCCAACTAGATACAATTTCAGATACGCAGTATTTT. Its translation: CASSQLDTISDTQYF.

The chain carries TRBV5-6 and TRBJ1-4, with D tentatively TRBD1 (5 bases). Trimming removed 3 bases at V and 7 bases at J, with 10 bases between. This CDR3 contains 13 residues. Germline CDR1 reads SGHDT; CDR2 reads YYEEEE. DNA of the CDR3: TGTGCCAGCAGCTATGGACACGGTGAAAAACTGTTTTTT. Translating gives CASSYGHGEKLFF.

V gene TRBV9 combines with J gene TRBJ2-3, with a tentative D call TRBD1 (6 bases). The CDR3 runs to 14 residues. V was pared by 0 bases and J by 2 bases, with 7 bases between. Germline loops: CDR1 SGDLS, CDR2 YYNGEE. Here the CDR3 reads CASSVDRVTDTQYF. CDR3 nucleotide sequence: TGTGCCAGCAGCGTAGACAGGGTCACAGATACGCAGTATTTT.

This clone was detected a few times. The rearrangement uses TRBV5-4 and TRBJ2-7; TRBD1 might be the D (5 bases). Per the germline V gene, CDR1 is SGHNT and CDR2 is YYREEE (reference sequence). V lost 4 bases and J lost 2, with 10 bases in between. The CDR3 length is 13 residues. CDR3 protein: CASSRTGTYEQYF. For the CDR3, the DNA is TGTGCCAGCAGCCGTACAGGAACCTACGAGCAGTACTTC.

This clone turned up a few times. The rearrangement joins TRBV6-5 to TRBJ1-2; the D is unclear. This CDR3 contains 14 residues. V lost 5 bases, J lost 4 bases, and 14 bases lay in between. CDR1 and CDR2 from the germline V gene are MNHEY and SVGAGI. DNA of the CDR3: TGTGCCAGCAGTGCGGGCGGGGAGGGCTATGGCTACACCTTC. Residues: CASSAGGEGYGYTF.